This T cell receptor beta chain was obtained from a study of pediatric ulcerative colitis. Looking at the study overall: Most patients had pancolitis, and two had left-sided colitis.

Method: immunoSEQ multiplex PCR; TCRdb's copy keeps in-frame clones and lacks some. Seen here are roughly 25,000 clones, roughly 74% observed once, and the top ten hold 7.8%. One to two pinch biopsies were taken from the rectum during colonoscopy. This clone was recorded once. Antigen: not known. Study-wide findings and caveats: Repertoires came from total lymphocyte DNA, not specific subsets. Clonal expansions reduced rectal repertoire diversity in acute severe colitis.

V shed 2 bases, J shed 5 bases, and the junction held 7 bases outside the gene matches. Per germline, CDR1 SGHTA and CDR2 FQGNSA. This CDR3 region has 15 residues. The clonotype was recovered from a boy aged 5-17 years with severe ulcerative colitis. The sample taken for sequencing was gut tissue. The chain has TRBV7-2 and TRBJ2-5; 8 bases match TRBD1. The CDR3 DNA sequence: TGTGCCAGCAGCTTATCAACAGGGGGTGGGGAGACCCAGTACTTC. Translation: CASSLSTGGGETQYF.